The next 3 T cell receptor beta chains were all read from a single sample in a study of OX40 agonist ivuxolimab in advanced cancers. TCRdb keeps only in-frame clones here, not all; method: immunoSEQ multiplex PCR. The profile shows fewer than 90,000 clones, 93% of them singletons. The source material was CD4+ or CD8+ T cells sorted from blood, sampled in a trial of the OX40 agonist ivuxolimab. The receptors shown here come from an adult with an advanced solid tumor such as melanoma, head and neck, liver or kidney cancer.

V and J are TRBV18 and TRBJ1-1; D is undetermined. Trimming removed 3 bases at V and 0 bases at J, with 8 bases between. The length of the CDR3 is 14 residues. From germline, CDR1 is KGHSH and CDR2 LQKENI. In nucleotides, the CDR3 is TGTGCCAGCTCACCCTTAGTCATGAACACTGAAGCTTTCTTT. Translated: CASSPLVMNTEAFF.

The chain links TRBV5-1 to TRBJ2-1; D is uncertain. This CDR3 comprises 12 residues. V was cut by 2 bases and J by 6 bases, with 6 bases left in between. Germline CDR1 reads SGHRS; CDR2 reads YFSETQ. The CDR3 bases are TGCGCCAGCAGCTTCGGCAGCAATGAGCAGTTCTTC. Its protein is CASSFGSNEQFF.

V usage is TRBV7-2 and J usage is TRBJ2-1, with 12 bases lining up with TRBD2. Germline V gene lookup returns CDR1 SGHTA and CDR2 FQGNSA. The CDR3 sequence is 15 residues long. Unmatched junction bases numbered 6, after V lost 4 bases and J lost 8 bases. The DNA of the CDR3 is TGTGCCAGCAGCTCGCTAGCGGGAGGGCCGGATGAGCAGTTCTTC. Protein product: CASSSLAGGPDEQFF.